This T cell receptor (beta chain) was sequenced during a study of blood T cells in healthy people across ages. General study points: Diversity was estimated from one million T cells, and these estimates were considered underestimates. Unsorted PBMCs blocked a conclusive comparison of naive and antigen-experienced cells. With age, beta diversity per million T cells declined roughly linearly, significantly by 40 to 50. Correlation between TCR beta diversity and naive T cell percentage was strong.

After removal of 5 bases from V and 7 bases from J, the junction contained 8 bases not matched to a gene. CDR1 and CDR2 from the germline V gene are DFQATT and SNEGSKA (reference sequence). The CDR3 has 14 residues. It was with a sample-barcoded 5' primer and a J-beta primer mix that a second PCR of roughly 7 to 12 cycles was run. TCRdb re-derived calls from the 5' RACE reads in MiXCR, one entry per CDR3 protein. Here the sample spans over 700,000 distinct CDR3 sequences, 53% being singletons. As for this clonotype: What it recognizes is unknown.

The sequencing sample was made of blood. The J gene is TRBJ2-1, the V gene TRBV20-1; 10 positions match TRBD1. This clonotype was sampled from a man aged 80 or over in good health. The CDR3 region has the DNA TGCAGTGCTCCGGACAGGGGGAGACGTAATGAGCAGTTCTTC. It translates to CSAPDRGRRNEQFF.